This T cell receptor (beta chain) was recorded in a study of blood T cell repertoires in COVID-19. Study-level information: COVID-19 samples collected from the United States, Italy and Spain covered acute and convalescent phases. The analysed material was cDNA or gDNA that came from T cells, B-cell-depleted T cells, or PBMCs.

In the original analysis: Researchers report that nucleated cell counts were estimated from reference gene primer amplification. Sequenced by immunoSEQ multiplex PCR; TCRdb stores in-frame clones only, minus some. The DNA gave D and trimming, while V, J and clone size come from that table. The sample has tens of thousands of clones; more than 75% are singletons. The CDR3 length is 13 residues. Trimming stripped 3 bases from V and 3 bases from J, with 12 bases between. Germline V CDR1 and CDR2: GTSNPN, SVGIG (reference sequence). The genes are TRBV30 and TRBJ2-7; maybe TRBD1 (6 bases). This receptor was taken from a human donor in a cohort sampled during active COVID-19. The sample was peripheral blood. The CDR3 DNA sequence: TGTGCCTGGAGAGCACAGGGCAACTACGAGCAGTACTTC. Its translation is CAWRAQGNYEQYF.